These 4 T cell receptor beta chains originate from one sample sequenced in a study of T cells in Graves' hyperthyroidism and ophthalmopathy. From RNA transcripts, TCR beta CDR3 regions were amplified. A first-round RT-PCR of the TCR CDR3 used the HTBI primer set. From the multiplex PCR reads, TCRdb called clonotypes with MiXCR, one entry per CDR3 protein. The profile covers a few hundred thousand distinct CDR3 sequences, with 15% to 20% appearing a single time and more than 3% taken by the ten largest. Sequenced input: blood. All receptors come from a woman between 40 and 50 years old with Graves' ophthalmopathy.

In its sample, this clonotype was seen many times. The CDR3 DNA follows: TGTGCCAGCAGGGTACGGACGGGGAACACTGAAGCTTTCTTT. It codes for CASRVRTGNTEAFF. J is TRBJ1-1 and V is TRBV12-3 or TRBV12-4, with D unclear. The CDR3 contains 14 residues. V was clipped by 6 bases and J by 1 base, with 12 bases between them.

This clonotype came up a few times. The V call is TRBV10-3, the J call TRBJ1-5, with TRBD1 matching over 7 bases. Germline CDR1 ENHRY, CDR2 SYGVKD. The CDR3 is made up of 14 amino acids. The ends lost 3 bases at V and 5 bases at J; junction bases unmatched: 4. This CDR3 reads CAISEDRDDQPQHF. The CDR3 region has the DNA TGTGCCATCAGTGAAGACAGGGATGATCAGCCCCAGCATTTT.

Many counts were recorded for this clonotype. V and J are TRBV12-3 or TRBV12-4 and TRBJ2-3; 9 positions match TRBD2. Trimming removed 5 bases from V and 0 bases from J; junction bases left unmatched: 9. The CDR3 is 17 amino acids. The CDR3 DNA reads as TGTGCCAGCAGTCCCCCGGGGCTAGCGGGAAGCACAGATACGCAGTATTTT. Its protein product is CASSPPGLAGSTDTQYF.

In its sample, this clonotype was seen a few times. The chain employs TRBV30 and TRBJ2-2, with D maybe TRBD2 (5 bases). In germline, CDR1 is GTSNPN, CDR2 SVGIG (reference sequence). The V end was cut by 8 bases, the J end by 6 bases, with 22 bases between. The length of the CDR3 is 15 residues. The CDR3 reads CAGIKIPTRAGELFF. In DNA form, the CDR3 reads TGTGCCGGCATAAAAATCCCCACGAGGGCCGGGGAGCTGTTTTTT.